This T cell receptor (beta chain) was recovered during a study of T cell responses to AZD1222 COVID-19 vaccine. Overall study findings and caveats: At study baseline, merely over 5 AZD1222 recipients were seropositive. The study sampled repertoires only after the peak T cell response. Mostly white British, mostly female donors; authors suggested clonal diversity may be underestimated.

Per germline, CDR1 DFQATT and CDR2 SNEGSKA (reference sequence). CDR3 length equals 11 residues. Losses at the gene ends were 6 bases for V and 4 bases for J; bases not matched to a gene: 3. In regard to this clone: Its matching antigen is unknown.

TCRdb keeps only in-frame clones here, not all; method: immunoSEQ multiplex PCR. Of approximately 120,000 clones listed, around 87% were seen once; the top ten hold around 4.4%. This receptor was taken from an adult who received the AZD1222 COVID-19 vaccine. Sequencing used peripheral blood, obtained 28 days after the second AZD1222 dose. The chain combines TRBV20-1 with TRBJ2-7, with 7 bases aligning to TRBD1. CDR3 sequence (DNA): TGCAGTGCCGGCAGGGGGTACGAGCAGTACTTC. It codes for CSAGRGYEQYF.